The clone carrying this TCR beta chain was recorded at least ten times. Its antigen remains unknown. This specimen comes from a study of T cell repertoires in cytomegalovirus infection. About the study: Based on public TCR beta signatures, there were indications of CMV infection and of a matching HLA type.

Study-level results: Cumulative public TCR beta family frequency identified CMV carriers with the relevant HLA. Ex vivo, HLA-C-restricted CMV-specific TCR beta clonotypes prevailed over the rest of the response.

After removal of 7 bases from V and 1 base from J, the junction contained 5 bases not matched to a gene. In germline, CDR1 is LNHDA, CDR2 SQIVND (reference sequence). The CDR3 consists of 15 residues. Each CDR3 protein gets one entry after TCRdb re-called the reads with MiXCR. The sample includes roughly 500,000 distinct CDR3 sequences, about 10% of them seen just once. The chain couples TRBV19 to TRBJ2-1, with TRBD1 identical over 9 bases. This sequence originates from a human donor in good health (CMV status not recorded). Some clones in this sample may be carry-over from other donors' samples. Input material: PBMCs. The CDR3 DNA reads as TGTGCCAGTAAGGGACAGGGTGGTTCCTACAATGAGCAGTTCTTC. This translates into CASKGQGGSYNEQFF.